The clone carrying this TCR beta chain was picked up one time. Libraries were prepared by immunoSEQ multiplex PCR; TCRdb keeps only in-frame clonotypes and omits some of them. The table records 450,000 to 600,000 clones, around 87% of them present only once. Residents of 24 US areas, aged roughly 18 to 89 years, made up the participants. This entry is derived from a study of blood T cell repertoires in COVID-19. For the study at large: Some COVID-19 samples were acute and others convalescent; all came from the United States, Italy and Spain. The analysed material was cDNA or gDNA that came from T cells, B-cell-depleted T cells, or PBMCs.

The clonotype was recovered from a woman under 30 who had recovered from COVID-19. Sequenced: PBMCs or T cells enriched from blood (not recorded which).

CDR3: CASSYFGTGGETQYF. In DNA, the CDR3 is TGCGCCAGCAGCTACTTCGGGACAGGGGGAGAGACCCAGTACTTC. The J gene is TRBJ2-5, the V gene TRBV5-1, with 11 bases lining up with TRBD1. V dropped 3 bases and J dropped 4; count of bases not matched to a gene: 5. Germline V gene data show CDR1 as SGHRS and CDR2 as YFSETQ. There are 15 residues in the CDR3.